The present T cell receptor (beta chain) was sequenced within a study of shared clonotypes between healthy human individuals. Clones were sequenced by immunoSEQ multiplex PCR, and TCRdb holds only the in-frame ones, with some missing. The data show under 2.5 million clones, approximately 90% seen once. Study-level results: Sharing across four donors was highest in naive CD4 (approximately 5%) and lowest in memory CD8 (roughly 0.4%).

Note on this clone: The antigen is undetermined.

The CDR3 totals 13 residues. Per the germline V gene, CDR1 is ENHRY and CDR2 is SYGVKD. The V gene end was trimmed by 2 bases and the J gene end by 4 bases; junction bases not matched to a gene: 1. The sequence derives from a man between 18 and 29 years old in good health. Some clones in this sample may be carry-over from other donors' samples. Source material: naive CD4+ T cells from PBMCs. The subset: CD45RA+ positively selected. The rearrangement joins TRBV10-3 to TRBJ1-2; 7 bases fit TRBD1. CDR3 DNA sequence: TGTGCCATCAGTGAGCGACAGGGCTATGGCTACACCTTC. Translated, it gives CAISERQGYGYTF.